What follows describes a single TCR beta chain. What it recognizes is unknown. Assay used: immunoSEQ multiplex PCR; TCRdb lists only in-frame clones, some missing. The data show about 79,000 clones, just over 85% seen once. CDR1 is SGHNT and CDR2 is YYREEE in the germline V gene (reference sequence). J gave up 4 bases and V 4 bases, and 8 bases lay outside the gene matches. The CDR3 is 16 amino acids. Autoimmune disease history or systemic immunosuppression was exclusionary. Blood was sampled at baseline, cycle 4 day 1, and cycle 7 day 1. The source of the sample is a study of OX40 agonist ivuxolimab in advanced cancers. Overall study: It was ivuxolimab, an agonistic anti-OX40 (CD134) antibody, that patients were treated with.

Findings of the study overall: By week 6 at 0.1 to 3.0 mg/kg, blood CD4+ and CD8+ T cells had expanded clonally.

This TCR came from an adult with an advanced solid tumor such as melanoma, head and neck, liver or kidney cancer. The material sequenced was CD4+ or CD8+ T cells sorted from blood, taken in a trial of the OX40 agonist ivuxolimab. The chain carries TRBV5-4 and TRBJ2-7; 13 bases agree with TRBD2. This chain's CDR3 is CASSPGLAGKGYEQYF. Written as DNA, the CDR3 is TGTGCCAGCAGCCCGGGACTAGCGGGAAAAGGGTACGAGCAGTACTTC. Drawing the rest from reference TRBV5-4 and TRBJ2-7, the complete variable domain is ETGVTQSPTHLIKTRGQQVTLRCSSQSGHNTVSWYQQALGQGPQFIFQYYREEENGRGNFPPRFSGLQFPNYSSELNVNALELDDSALYLCASSPGLAGKGYEQYFGPGTRLTVT.